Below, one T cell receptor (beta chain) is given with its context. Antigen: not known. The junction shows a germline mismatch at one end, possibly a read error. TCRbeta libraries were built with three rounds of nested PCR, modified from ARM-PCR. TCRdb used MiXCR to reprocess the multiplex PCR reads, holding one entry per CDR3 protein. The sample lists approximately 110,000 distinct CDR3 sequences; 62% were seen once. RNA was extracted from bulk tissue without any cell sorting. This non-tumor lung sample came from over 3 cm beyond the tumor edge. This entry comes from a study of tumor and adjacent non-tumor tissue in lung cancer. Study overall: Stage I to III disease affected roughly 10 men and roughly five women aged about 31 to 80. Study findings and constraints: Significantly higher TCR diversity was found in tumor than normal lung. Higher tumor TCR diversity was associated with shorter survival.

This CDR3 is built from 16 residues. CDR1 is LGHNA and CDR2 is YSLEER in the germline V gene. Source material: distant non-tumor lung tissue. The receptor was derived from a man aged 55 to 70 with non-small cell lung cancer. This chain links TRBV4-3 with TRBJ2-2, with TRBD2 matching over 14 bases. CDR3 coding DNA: TGCGCCAGAAAGGGACTAGCGGGGGATTATACCCGGGAGTTGTTTTTT. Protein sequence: CARKGLAGDYTRELFF.